In its sample, the clone carrying this TCR beta chain was seen many times. The target antigen is unknown. Time point in this sample: newly diagnosed GD, antithyroid drugs for less than 3 months. PBMCs provided the RNA from which the TCR library was made. Clinicians diagnosed Graves' disease using American Thyroid Association guidelines. This sample was taken from a study of regulatory T cells in long-lasting Graves disease. Points from the study as a whole: Persistent Graves' patients possessed reduced TCR diversity relative to recently diagnosed ones.

V was pared by 0 bases and J by 2 bases, with 7 bases between. Germline CDR1 SEHNR, CDR2 FQNEAQ (reference sequence). This CDR3 comprises 14 residues. Both iRepertoire HTBI primers and Arm-PCR of CDR3 regions were used to build the TCR beta libraries. TCRdb recomputed calls from the multiplex PCR reads with MiXCR, one row per CDR3 protein. The sample lists more than 300,000 distinct CDR3 sequences, 15% to 20% occurring once. These data were likewise used in another study, on T cells in Graves' hyperthyroidism and ophthalmopathy. As reported in that work: Carried out on the TCR CDR3, a first-round RT-PCR used the HTBI primer set. Ophthalmopathy and stable hyperthyroidism were told apart by a 13 V-J model.

The specimen comprised peripheral blood mononuclear cells (PBMCs), sampled at new diagnosis, from a patient treated with antithyroid drugs. The receptor was isolated from a woman between 18 and 29 years old with Graves disease. The chain joins TRBV7-9 to TRBJ1-2; no clear D gene. CDR3 bases: TGTGCCAGCAGCTTAGCAGGGAGGAACTATGGCTACACCTTC. This sequence encodes CASSLAGRNYGYTF.